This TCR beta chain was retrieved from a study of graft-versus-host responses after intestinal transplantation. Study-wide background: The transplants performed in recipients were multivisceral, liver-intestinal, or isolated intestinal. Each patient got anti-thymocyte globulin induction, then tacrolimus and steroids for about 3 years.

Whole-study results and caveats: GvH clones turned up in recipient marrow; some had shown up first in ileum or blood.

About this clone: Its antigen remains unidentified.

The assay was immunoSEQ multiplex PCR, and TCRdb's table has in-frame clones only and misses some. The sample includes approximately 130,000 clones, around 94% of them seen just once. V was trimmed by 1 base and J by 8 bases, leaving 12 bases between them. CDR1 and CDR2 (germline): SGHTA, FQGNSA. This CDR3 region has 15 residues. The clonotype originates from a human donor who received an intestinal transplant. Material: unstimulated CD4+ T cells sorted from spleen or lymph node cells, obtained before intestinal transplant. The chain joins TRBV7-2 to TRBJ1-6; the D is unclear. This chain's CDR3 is CASSLDPHGDSPLHF. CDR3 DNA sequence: TGTGCCAGCAGCTTAGATCCCCATGGGGATTCACCCCTCCACTTT.